Each of the 10 T cell receptor beta chains below was sequenced from the same sample in a study of blood T cell repertoires in COVID-19. Sequencing used immunoSEQ multiplex PCR; TCRdb keeps in-frame clones, though not all of them. The table lists some 300,000 clones, about nine tenths of them singletons, with 1.5% to 2% in the top ten. The sequencing sample was made of PBMCs or T cells enriched from blood (not recorded which). These receptors originate from a middle-aged woman who had recovered from COVID-19.

This chain uses TRBV7-2 with TRBJ1-1; TRBD1 is a possible D gene (6 bases). The CDR3 loop spans 12 amino acids. Germline V gene lookup returns CDR1 SGHTA and CDR2 FQGNSA. V was shortened by 5 bases and J by 10 bases, with 14 bases between the two germline ends. In DNA, the CDR3 is TGTGCCAGCAGCCTGTGGGGGCCGGGAGCTTTCTTT. Translating gives CASSLWGPGAFF.

This chain connects TRBV5-6 to TRBJ2-3; TRBD1 matches at 8 bases. V lost 4 bases, J lost 2 bases, and 6 bases stayed unmatched. The CDR3 has 15 amino acids. Per the germline V gene, CDR1 is SGHDT and CDR2 is YYEEEE. For the CDR3, the DNA is TGTGCCAGCAGCCTGAGGGGACAGGCCACAGATACGCAGTATTTT. Residues: CASSLRGQATDTQYF.

DNA of the CDR3: TGTGCCAGCAGCCCCAGAGGCCATGAGCAGTTCTTC. The encoded protein is CASSPRGHEQFF. The chain couples TRBV21-1 to TRBJ2-1; the table's D call, TRBD2, was not checked against the DNA. TRBV21-1 corresponds to a pseudogene. The CDR3 consists of 12 residues.

J is TRBJ1-2 and V is TRBV4-1; D is perhaps TRBD1 (5 bases). From germline, CDR1 is MGHRA and CDR2 YSYEKL. This CDR3 spans 18 amino acids. Deletions cut 1 base from V and 4 bases from J, with 22 bases between. CDR3 in DNA: TGCGCCAGCAGCCAAGTTCCCACCAAGACAGTATTATTCTATGGCTACACCTTC. It yields the protein CASSQVPTKTVLFYGYTF.

The rearrangement links TRBV5-8 to TRBJ2-5, with 7 bases matching TRBD2. V trimming: 4 bases; J trimming: 13 bases; junction bases outside the gene matches: 25. Germline CDR1 reads SGHTS; CDR2 reads YDEGEE. The CDR3 spans 17 residues. CDR3: CASSPGTAGTTAPSRYF. DNA for the CDR3: TGTGCCAGCAGCCCCGGGACGGCCGGGACTACGGCCCCGAGCCGGTACTTC.

This clone was detected once. V is TRBV10-3 and J is TRBJ1-2; TRBD1 agrees at 8 bases. The V and J ends lost 2 bases and 1 base, in that order; junction bases with no gene match: 0. CDR1 and CDR2 (germline): ENHRY, SYGVKD. The CDR3 spans 14 residues. CDR3 protein: CAISEDRGNYGYTF. DNA for the CDR3: TGTGCCATCAGTGAGGACAGGGGTAACTATGGCTACACCTTC.

The rearrangement links TRBV5-1 to TRBJ1-1, with 10 bases aligning to TRBD1. Trimming at V came to 4 bases and at J to 4 bases, leaving 7 bases not matched to a gene. This CDR3 has 15 residues. Germline V gene lookup returns CDR1 SGHRS and CDR2 YFSETQ. Written as DNA, the CDR3 is TGCGCCAGCAGCAGAACCGGGACAGGGGCCACTGAAGCTTTCTTT. This encodes CASSRTGTGATEAFF.

This rearrangement joins TRBV10-2 to TRBJ1-1; D is unresolved. With 11 bases removed from V and 0 bases from J, the gap between germline ends came to 13 bases. Germline CDR1 and CDR2: WSHSY and SAAADI. The CDR3 covers 13 residues. CDR3 DNA sequence: TGCGCCGGAGGATCAGGACTGAACACTGAAGCTTTCTTT. Amino acid sequence: CAGGSGLNTEAFF.

CDR3 nucleotides: TGTGCCAGCAGCCCTAGGGGACTAGCGGGAGAACACAATGAGCAGTTCTTC. Encoded protein: CASSPRGLAGEHNEQFF. This rearrangement joins TRBV7-9 to TRBJ2-1; 14 nucleotides line up with TRBD2. The CDR3 extends over 17 amino acids. Trimming removed 5 bases from V and 5 bases from J; junction bases left unmatched: 8. Germline V lookup: CDR1 SEHNR, CDR2 FQNEAQ (reference sequence).

The chain joins TRBV7-2 to TRBJ2-5; 9 bases are shared with TRBD1. J gave up 4 bases and V 5 bases, and 14 bases lay outside the gene matches. CDR1 is SGHTA and CDR2 is FQGNSA in the germline V gene. The CDR3 has 17 residues. The CDR3 nucleotides are TGTGCCAGCAGCAATTGGGTAATAGGGACAGGGAGAGAGACCCAGTACTTC. This sequence encodes CASSNWVIGTGRETQYF.